This TCR beta chain was recorded in a study of blood T cell repertoires in COVID-19. About the study: Specimens from acute and convalescent COVID-19 originated in the United States, Italy and Spain.

The J segment lost 6 bases and the V segment lost 8 bases, leaving 10 bases of the junction unmatched. The CDR3 is 14 residues long. Germline lookup yields CDR1 MNHEY and CDR2 SMNVEV (reference sequence). Source study methods: Using reference gene primer amplification, nucleated cell counts were estimated. Profiling relied on immunoSEQ multiplex PCR, and the TCRdb table lists in-frame clones only, not all of them. Clonal size and the V and J genes are those of that table, whereas D and trimming came from the DNA. The sample lists about 240,000 clones; around 89% were seen once. The TCR originated in a woman between 35 and 50 years old who had recovered from COVID-19. Material: peripheral blood. The chain is built from TRBV27 and TRBJ1-5, with 7 bases matching TRBD1. The CDR3 reads CASSATGVPQPQHF. The CDR3 DNA follows: TGTGCCAGCTCCGCAACAGGGGTTCCTCAGCCCCAGCATTTT.